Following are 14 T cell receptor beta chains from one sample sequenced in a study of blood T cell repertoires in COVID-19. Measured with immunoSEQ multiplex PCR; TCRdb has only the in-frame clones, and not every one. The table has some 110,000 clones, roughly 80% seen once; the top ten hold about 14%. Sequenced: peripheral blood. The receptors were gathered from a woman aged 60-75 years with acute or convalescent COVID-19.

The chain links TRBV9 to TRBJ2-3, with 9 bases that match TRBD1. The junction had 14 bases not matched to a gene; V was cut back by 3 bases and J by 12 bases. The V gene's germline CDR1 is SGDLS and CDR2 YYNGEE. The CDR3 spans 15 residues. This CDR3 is CASSEDRGARSLQYF. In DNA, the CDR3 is TGTGCCAGCAGCGAAGACAGGGGGGCGCGTTCCCTCCAGTATTTT.

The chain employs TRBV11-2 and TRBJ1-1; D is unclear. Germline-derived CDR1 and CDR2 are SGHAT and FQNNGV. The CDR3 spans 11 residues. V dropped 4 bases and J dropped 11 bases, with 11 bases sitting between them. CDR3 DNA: TGTGCCAGCAGCTCGGGCGGAGGTGCTTTCTTT. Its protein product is CASSSGGGAFF.

CDR3 region: CASSQGRFTDTQYF. CDR3 in DNA: TGTGCCAGCAGCCAAGGCAGGTTCACAGATACGCAGTATTTT. V usage is TRBV3-1 (or the pseudogene TRBV3-2) and J usage is TRBJ2-3; D is uncertain. Trimming stripped 1 base from V and 2 bases from J, with 7 bases between. The germline V gene has CDR1 LGHDT and CDR2 YNNKEL (reference sequence). The CDR3 is made up of 14 amino acids.

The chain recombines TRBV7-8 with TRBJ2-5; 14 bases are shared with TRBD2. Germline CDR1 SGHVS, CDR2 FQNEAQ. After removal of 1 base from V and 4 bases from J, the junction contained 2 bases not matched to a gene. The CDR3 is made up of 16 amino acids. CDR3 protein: CASSLEGTSGGETQYF. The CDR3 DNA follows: TGTGCCAGCAGCTTAGAGGGGACTAGCGGGGGAGAGACCCAGTACTTC. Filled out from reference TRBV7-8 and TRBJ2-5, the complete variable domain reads GAGVSQSPRYKVAKRGQDVALRCDPISGHVSLFWYQQALGQGPEFLTYFQNEAQLDKSGLPSDRFFAERPEGSVSTLKIQRTQQEDSAVYLCASSLEGTSGGETQYFGPGTRLLVL.

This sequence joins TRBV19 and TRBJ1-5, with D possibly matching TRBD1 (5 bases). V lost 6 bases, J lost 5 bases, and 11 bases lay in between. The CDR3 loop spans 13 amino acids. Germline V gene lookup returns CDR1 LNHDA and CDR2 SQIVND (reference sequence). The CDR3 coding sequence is TGTGCCAGTAGCCTACAGGTTTATCAGCCCCAGCATTTT. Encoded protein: CASSLQVYQPQHF.

CDR3 DNA: TGCGCCAGCAGCCAAGGGGCAGGTCTCGGCTATGGCTACACCTTC. Amino acids: CASSQGAGLGYGYTF. The rearrangement joins TRBV4-1 to TRBJ1-2, with unresolved D. Germline CDR1 MGHRA, CDR2 YSYEKL. Trimming cost V 1 base and J 4 bases, with 13 bases left between them. This CDR3 is 15 amino acids long.

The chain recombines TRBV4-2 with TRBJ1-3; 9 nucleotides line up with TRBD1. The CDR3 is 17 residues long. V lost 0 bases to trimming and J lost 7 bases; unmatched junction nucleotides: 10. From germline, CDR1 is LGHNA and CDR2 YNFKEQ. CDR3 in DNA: TGTGCCAGCAGCCAAGATGCGAGTGTACAGGGGGCCAACACCATATATTTT. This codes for CASSQDASVQGANTIYF.

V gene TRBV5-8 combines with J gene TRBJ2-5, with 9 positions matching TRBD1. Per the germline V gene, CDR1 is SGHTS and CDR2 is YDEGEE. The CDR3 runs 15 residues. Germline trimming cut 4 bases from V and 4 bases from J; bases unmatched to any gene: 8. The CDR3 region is CASSPGTGNAETQYF. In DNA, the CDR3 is TGTGCCAGCAGCCCCGGGACAGGGAACGCAGAGACCCAGTACTTC. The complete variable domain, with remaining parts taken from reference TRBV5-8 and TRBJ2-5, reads EAGVTQSPTHLIKTRGQQATLRCSPISGHTSVYWYQQALGLGLQFLLWYDEGEERNRGNFPPRFSGRQFPNYSSELNVNALELEDSALYLCASSPGTGNAETQYFGPGTRLLVL.

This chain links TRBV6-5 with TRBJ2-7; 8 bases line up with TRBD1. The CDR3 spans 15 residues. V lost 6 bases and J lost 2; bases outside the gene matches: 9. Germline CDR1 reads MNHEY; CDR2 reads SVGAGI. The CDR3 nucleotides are TGTGCCAGCAGCCCCGGGGACAGGCATACCTACGAGCAGTACTTC. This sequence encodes CASSPGDRHTYEQYF.

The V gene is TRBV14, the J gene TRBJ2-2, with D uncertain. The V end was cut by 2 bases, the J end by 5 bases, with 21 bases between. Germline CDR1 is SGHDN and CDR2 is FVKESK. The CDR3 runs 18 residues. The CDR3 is CASSQRSTAGRDTGELFF. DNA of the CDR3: TGTGCCAGCAGCCAAAGATCCACAGCTGGTCGTGATACCGGGGAGCTGTTTTTT.

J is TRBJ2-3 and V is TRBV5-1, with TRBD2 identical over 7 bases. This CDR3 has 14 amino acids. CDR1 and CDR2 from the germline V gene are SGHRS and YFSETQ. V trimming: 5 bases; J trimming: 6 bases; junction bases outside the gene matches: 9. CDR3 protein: CASSSPGGEDTQYF. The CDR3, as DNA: TGCGCCAGCAGTAGTCCGGGAGGAGAGGATACGCAGTATTTT.

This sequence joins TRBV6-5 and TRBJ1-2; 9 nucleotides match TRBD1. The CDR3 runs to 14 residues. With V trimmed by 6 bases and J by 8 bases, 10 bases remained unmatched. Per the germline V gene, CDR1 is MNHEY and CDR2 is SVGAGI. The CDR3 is CASSPGQGWNGYTF. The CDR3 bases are TGTGCCAGCAGCCCGGGACAGGGATGGAACGGCTACACCTTC.

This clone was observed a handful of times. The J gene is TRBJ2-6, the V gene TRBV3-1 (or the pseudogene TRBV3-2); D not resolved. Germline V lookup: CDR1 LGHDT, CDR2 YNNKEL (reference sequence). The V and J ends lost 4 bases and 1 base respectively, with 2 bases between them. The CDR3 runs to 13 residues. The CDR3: CASSPSGANVLTF. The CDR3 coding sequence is TGTGCCAGCAGCCCATCTGGGGCCAACGTCCTGACTTTC.

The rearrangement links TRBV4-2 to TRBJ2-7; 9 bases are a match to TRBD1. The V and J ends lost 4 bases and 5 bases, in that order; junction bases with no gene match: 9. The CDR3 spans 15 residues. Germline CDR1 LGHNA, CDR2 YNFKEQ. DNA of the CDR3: TGTGCCAGCAGCCTCGGGGACAGGGCATTGAACGAGCAGTACTTC. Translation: CASSLGDRALNEQYF.